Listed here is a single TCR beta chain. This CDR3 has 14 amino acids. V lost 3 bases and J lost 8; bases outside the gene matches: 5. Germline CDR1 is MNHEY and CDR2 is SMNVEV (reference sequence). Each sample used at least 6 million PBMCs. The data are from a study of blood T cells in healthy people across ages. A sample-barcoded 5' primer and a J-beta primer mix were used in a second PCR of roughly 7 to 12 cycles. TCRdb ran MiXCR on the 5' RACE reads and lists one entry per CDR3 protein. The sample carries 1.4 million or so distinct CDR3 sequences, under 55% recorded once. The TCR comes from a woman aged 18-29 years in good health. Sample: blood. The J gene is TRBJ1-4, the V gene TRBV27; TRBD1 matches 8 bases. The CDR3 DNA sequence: TGTGCCAGCAGTTTCCAGGGGACAGGCGAAAAACTGTTTTTT. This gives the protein CASSFQGTGEKLFF.